This T cell receptor beta chain was sequenced in a study of blood T cell repertoires in COVID-19 (dated by TCRdb to the early 2020s). Describing the broader study: Samples covering the acute and convalescent phases of COVID-19 were provided by collaborators in the United States, Italy and Spain. Samples came from the ongoing ImmuneRACE study (first 160 participants) plus 1,254 subjects from 6 global collaborators. The repertoires were released in a freely available public database intended as a resource for research on the immune response to SARS-CoV-2. Deeply sampled blood TCRbeta repertoires from subjects exposed to, actively infected with, or recovered from COVID-19 were included in the dataset. Nearly every sample came with metadata listing a de-identified subject ID, COVID-19 status, age in years and sex. The material from the prospective study consisted of cDNA or gDNA derived from T cells, B-cell-depleted T cells, or PBMCs. Where available, HLA class I and class II types were taken from metadata supplied by the sample provider and were not determined by assay-based typing.

One collaborating source in Seattle enrolled patients during active infection and followed them longitudinally through the course of disease. The collaborating institutions used their own protocols to collect whole blood in K2EDTA tubes. For TCRbeta analysis, collaborators shipped samples as frozen whole blood, isolated PBMCs, or DNA extracted from either of those sample types. Results the study describes overall, beyond this receptor: Clinical and demographic metadata were provided uncurated, with the amount varying by source and participant.

TCRbeta CDR3 regions were amplified from genomic DNA using the immunoSEQ Assay, a bias-controlled multiplex PCR. Per the authors' processing: The number of nucleated cells in each sample was estimated by amplification of reference gene primers within the assay. To quantify the absolute abundance of each unique TCRbeta CDR3 rearrangement, sequence reads were collapsed and filtered. Productive Simpson clonality was computed per sample as the square root of Simpson's diversity index over productive rearrangements. As stored in TCRdb, this immuneACCESS dataset retains in-frame rearrangements with V and J assigned. A fraction of the clones does not appear; measured against another copy, unresolved V genes explain less than half of the discrepancy, and the remainder lacks a known reason. For V, J and clone size, that table is used; D and trimming come from the DNA. The sample table lists fewer than 300,000 clones, about 86% of them with a count of one. The leading ten clones occupy approximately 12% of the sample.

This clone was detected a few times. No cognate antigen has been identified for it. No qualities accompany the bases; no much larger clone lies one base away. V drops 5 bases and J drops 7 bases, leaving 18 bases in between. According to the germline V gene, CDR1 reads SNHLY and CDR2 reads FYNNEI. CDR3 length: 15 amino acids, cysteine to phenylalanine. The CDR3 DNA has 45 bases and is translated from base 1. The source material was peripheral blood. This sequence was found in a woman in her twenties or thirties with COVID-19, enrolled during active disease. The rearranged segments are TRBV2 and TRBJ2-4; the D segment could be TRBD1, given 6 matching bases. This receptor has the CDR3 CASSRDSTGGNIQYF. The DNA sequence follows: TGTGCCAGCAGTCGAGATTCGACAGGTGGGAACATTCAGTACTTC.